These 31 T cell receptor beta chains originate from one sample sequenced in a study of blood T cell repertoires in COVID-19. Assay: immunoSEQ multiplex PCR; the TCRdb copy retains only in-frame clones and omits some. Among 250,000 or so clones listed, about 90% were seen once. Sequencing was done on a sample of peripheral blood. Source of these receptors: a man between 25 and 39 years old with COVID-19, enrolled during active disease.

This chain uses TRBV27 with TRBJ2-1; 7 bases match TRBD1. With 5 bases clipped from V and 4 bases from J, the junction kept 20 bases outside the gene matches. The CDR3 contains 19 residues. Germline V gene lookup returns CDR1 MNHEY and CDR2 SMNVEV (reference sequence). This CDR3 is CASSLITRDRPTKYNEQFF. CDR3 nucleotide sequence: TGTGCCAGCAGTCTTATCACCCGGGACAGACCTACCAAGTACAATGAGCAGTTCTTC.

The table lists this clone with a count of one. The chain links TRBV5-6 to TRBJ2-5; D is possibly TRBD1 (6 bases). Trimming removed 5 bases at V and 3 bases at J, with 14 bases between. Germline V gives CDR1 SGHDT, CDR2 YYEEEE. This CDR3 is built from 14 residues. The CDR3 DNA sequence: TGTGCCAGCAGTCAACAGCCAGGGGAAGAGACCCAGTACTTC. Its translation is CASSQQPGEETQYF.

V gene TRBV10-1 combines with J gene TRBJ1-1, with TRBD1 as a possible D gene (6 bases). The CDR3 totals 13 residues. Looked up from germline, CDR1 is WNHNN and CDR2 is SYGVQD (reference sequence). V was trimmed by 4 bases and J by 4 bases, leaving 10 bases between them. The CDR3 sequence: CASSGQGTTEAFF. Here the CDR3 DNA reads TGCGCCAGCAGTGGGCAGGGGACCACTGAAGCTTTCTTT.

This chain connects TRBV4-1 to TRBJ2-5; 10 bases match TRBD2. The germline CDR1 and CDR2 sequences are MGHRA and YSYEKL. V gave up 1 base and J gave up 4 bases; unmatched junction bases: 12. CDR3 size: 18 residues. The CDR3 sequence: CASSQGPQIAGGRETQYF. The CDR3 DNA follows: TGCGCCAGCAGCCAAGGTCCCCAAATAGCGGGGGGCCGAGAGACCCAGTACTTC.

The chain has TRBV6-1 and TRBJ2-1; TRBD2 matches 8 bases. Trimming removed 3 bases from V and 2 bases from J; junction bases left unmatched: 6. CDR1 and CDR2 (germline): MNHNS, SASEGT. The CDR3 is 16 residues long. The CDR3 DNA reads TGTGCCAGCAGTGAGGTAGCGGGGATCGCCTACAATGAGCAGTTCTTC. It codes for CASSEVAGIAYNEQFF.

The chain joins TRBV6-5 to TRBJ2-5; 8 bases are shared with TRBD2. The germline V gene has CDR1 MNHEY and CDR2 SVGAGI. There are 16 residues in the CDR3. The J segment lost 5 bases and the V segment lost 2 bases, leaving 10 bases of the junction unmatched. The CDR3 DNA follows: TGTGCCAGCAGTTACACTAGGACTAGCCGCGCGGAGACCCAGTACTTC. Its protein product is CASSYTRTSRAETQYF.

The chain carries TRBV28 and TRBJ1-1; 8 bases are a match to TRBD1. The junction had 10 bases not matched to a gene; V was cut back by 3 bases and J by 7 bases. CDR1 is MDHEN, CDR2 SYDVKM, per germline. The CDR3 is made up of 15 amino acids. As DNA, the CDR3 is TGTGCCAGCAGTTTGGCGGGTCAGGGGGCAGGTGAAGCTTTCTTT. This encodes CASSLAGQGAGEAFF.

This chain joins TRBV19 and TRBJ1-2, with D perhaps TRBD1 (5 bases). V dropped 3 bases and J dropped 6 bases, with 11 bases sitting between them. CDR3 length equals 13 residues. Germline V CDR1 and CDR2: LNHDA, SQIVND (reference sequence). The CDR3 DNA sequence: TGTGCCAGTAGTATGGGCAGGGAACATGGCTACACCTTC. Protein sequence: CASSMGREHGYTF. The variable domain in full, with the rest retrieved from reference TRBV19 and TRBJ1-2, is DGGITQSPKYLFRKEGQNVTLSCEQNLNHDAMYWYRQDPGQGLRLIYYSQIVNDFQKGDIAEGYSVSREKKESFPLTVTSAQKNPTAFYLCASSMGREHGYTFGSGTRLTVV.

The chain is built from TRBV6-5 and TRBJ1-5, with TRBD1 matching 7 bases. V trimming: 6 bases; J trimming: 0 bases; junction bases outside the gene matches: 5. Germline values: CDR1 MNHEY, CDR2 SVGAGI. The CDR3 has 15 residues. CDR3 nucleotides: TGTGCCAGCAGGCAGACAGGGAATAGCAATCAGCCCCAGCATTTT. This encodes CASRQTGNSNQPQHF.

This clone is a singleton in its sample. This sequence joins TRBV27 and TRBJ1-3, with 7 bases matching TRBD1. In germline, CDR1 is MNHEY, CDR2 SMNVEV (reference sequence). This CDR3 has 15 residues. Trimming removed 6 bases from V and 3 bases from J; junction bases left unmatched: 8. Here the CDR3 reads CASSFTGADGNTIYF. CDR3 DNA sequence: TGTGCCAGCAGCTTCACAGGGGCCGATGGAAACACCATATATTTT.

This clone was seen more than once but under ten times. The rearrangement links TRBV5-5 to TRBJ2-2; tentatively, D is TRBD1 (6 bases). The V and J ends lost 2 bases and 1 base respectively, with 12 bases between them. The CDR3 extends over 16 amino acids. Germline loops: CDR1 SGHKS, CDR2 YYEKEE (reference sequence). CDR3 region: CASSFEGRGNTGELFF. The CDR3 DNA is TGTGCCAGCAGCTTTGAGGGCAGGGGGAACACCGGGGAGCTGTTTTTT.

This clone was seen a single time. CDR3 residues: CASSSLYTGENNEQFF. DNA of the CDR3: TGTGCCAGCAGCTCCCTCTACACGGGGGAGAACAATGAGCAGTTCTTC. The chain employs TRBV7-2 and TRBJ2-1, with D possibly matching TRBD2 (6 bases). The CDR3 covers 16 residues. Trimming pared 4 bases from V and 5 bases from J, leaving 18 bases between. Germline CDR1 SGHTA, CDR2 FQGNSA. Variable domain in full (rest from reference TRBV7-2 and TRBJ2-1): GAGVSQSPSNKVTEKGKDVELRCDPISGHTALYWYRQSLGQGLEFLIYFQGNSAPDKSGLPSDRFSAERTGGSVSTLTIQRTQQEDSAVYLCASSSLYTGENNEQFFGPGTRLTVL.

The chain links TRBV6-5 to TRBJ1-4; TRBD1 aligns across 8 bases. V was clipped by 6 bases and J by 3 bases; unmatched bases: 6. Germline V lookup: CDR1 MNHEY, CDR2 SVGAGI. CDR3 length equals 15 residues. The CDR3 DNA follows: TGTGCCAGCAGAAAGACAGGGGTCCCTAATGAAAAACTGTTTTTT. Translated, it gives CASRKTGVPNEKLFF.

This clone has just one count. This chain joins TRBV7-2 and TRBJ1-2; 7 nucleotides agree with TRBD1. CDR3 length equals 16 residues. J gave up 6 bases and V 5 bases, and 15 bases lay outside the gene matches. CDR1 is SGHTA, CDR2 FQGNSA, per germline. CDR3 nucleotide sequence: TGTGCCAGCAGCCTCAAATATCCCACAGGGGTTAATGGCTACACCTTC. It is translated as CASSLKYPTGVNGYTF. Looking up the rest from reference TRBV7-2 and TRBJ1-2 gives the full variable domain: GAGVSQSPSNKVTEKGKDVELRCDPISGHTALYWYRQSLGQGLEFLIYFQGNSAPDKSGLPSDRFSAERTGGSVSTLTIQRTQQEDSAVYLCASSLKYPTGVNGYTFGSGTRLTVV.

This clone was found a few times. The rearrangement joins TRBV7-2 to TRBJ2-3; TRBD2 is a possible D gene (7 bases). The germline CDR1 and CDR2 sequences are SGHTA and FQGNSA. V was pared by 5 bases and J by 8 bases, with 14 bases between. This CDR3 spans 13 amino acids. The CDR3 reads CASSPGGGPTQYF. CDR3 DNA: TGTGCCAGCAGCCCTGGGGGGGGGCCTACGCAGTATTTT.

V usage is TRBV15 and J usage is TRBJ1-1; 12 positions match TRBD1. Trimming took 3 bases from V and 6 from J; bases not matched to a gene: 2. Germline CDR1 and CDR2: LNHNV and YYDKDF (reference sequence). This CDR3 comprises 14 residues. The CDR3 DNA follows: TGTGCCACCAGCAGGGGACAGGGGGCTGCTGAAGCTTTCTTT. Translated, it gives CATSRGQGAAEAFF.

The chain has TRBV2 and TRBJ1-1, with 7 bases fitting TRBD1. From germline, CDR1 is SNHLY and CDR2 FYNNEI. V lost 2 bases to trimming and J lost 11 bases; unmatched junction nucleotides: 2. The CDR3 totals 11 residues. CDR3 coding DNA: TGTGCCAGCAGTGAAACAGGGGCGGCTTTCTTT. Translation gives CASSETGAAFF. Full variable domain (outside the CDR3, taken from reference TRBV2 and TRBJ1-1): EPEVTQTPSHQVTQMGQEVILRCVPISNHLYFYWYRQILGQKVEFLVSFYNNEISEKSEIFDDQFSVERPDGSNFTLKIRSTKLEDSAMYFCASSETGAAFFGQGTRLTVV.

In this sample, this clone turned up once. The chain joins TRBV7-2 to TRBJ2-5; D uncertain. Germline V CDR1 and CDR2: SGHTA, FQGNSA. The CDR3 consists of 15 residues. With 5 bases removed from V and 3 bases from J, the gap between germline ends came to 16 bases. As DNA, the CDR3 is TGTGCCAGCAGCCTAATGAGAGGTCCCGAAGAGACCCAGTACTTC. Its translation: CASSLMRGPEETQYF.

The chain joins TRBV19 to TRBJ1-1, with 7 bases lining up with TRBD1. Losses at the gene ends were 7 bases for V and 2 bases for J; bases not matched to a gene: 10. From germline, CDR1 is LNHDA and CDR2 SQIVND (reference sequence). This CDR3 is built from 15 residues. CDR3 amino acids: CASTLRGTANTEAFF. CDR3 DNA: TGTGCCAGTACCCTTCGGGGGACAGCAAACACTGAAGCTTTCTTT.

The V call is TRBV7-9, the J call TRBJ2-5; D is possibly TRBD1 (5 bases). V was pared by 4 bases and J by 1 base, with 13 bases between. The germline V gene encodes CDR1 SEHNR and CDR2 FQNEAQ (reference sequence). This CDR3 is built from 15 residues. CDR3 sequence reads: CASSYPAGLQETQYF. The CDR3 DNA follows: TGTGCCAGCAGCTATCCAGCAGGGCTCCAAGAGACCCAGTACTTC.

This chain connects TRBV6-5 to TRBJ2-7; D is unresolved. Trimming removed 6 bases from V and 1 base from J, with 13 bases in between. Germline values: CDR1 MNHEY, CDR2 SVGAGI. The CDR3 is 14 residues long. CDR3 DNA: TGTGCCAGCAGCCCCCGAGCAGGATCCTACGAGCAGTACTTC. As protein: CASSPRAGSYEQYF.

This chain's CDR3 is CASSSGQPVSYEQYF. For the CDR3, the DNA is TGTGCCAGCAGCTCGGGACAGCCCGTCTCCTACGAGCAGTACTTC. The J gene is TRBJ2-7, the V gene TRBV5-4; 7 positions agree with TRBD1. Trimming at V came to 3 bases and at J to 0 bases, leaving 6 bases not matched to a gene. CDR1 SGHNT and CDR2 YYREEE come from the germline V gene (reference sequence). This CDR3 is 15 amino acids long.

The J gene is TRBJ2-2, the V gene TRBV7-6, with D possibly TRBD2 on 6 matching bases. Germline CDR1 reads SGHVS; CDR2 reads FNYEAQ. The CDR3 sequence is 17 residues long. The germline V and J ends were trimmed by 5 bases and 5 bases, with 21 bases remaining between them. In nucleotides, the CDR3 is TGTGCCAGCAGCGGCCCACCCTCCTCGGCGGGGACCGGGGAGCTGTTTTTT. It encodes CASSGPPSSAGTGELFF.

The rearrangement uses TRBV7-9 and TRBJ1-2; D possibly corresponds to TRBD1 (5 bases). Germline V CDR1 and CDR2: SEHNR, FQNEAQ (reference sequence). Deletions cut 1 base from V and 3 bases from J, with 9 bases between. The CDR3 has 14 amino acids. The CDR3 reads CASSLDSGYYGYTF. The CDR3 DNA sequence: TGTGCCAGCAGCTTAGATTCAGGGTACTATGGCTACACCTTC.

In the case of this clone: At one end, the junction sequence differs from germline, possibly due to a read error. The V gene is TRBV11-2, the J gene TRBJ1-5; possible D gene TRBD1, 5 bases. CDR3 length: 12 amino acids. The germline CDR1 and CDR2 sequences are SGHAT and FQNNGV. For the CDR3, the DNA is TGTGCCAGCAGCGTAGAAAGGGGTCCCCAGCATTTT. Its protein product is CASSVERGPQHF.

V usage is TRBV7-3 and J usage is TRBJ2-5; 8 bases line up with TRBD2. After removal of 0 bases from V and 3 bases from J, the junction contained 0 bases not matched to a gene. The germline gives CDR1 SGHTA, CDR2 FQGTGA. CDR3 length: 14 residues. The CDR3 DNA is TGTGCCAGCAGCTTAACTAGCGGGGAAGAGACCCAGTACTTC. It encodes CASSLTSGEETQYF.

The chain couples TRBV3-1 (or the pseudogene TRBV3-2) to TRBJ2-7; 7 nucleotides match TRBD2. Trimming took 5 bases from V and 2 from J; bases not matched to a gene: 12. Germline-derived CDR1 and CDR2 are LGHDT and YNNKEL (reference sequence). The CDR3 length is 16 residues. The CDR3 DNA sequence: TGTGCCAGCAGCGCCTCCTGGGGGGGGATCACCTACGAGCAGTACTTC. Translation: CASSASWGGITYEQYF.

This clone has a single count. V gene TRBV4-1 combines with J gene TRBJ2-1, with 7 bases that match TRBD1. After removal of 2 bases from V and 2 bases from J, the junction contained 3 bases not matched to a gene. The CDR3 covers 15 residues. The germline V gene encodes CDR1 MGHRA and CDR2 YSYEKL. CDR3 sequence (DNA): TGCGCCAGCAGCCAAAGGGGGCCCACCTACAATGAGCAGTTCTTC. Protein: CASSQRGPTYNEQFF.

DNA for the CDR3: TGTGCCAGCTTGACCGGGCAGCCCCAGCATTTT. Encoded protein: CASLTGQPQHF. The J gene is TRBJ1-5, the V gene TRBV10-3; D not certain. Germline lookup yields CDR1 ENHRY and CDR2 SYGVKD. CDR3 length: 11 amino acids. V lost 10 bases to trimming and J lost 7 bases, with 11 bases between them.

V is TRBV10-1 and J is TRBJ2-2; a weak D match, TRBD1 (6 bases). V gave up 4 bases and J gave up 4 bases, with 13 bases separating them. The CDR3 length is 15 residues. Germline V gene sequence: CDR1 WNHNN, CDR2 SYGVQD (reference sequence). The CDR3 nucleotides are TGCGCCAGCAGTGTCCAGGGGCCCGGCACCGGGGAGCTGTTTTTT. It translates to CASSVQGPGTGELFF.

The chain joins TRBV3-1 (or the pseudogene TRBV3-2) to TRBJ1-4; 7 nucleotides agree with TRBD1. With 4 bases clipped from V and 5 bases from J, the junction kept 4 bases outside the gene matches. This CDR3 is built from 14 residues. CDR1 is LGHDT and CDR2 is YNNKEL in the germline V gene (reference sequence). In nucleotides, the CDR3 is TGTGCCAGCAGCCGTCGACAGGGAAATGAAAAACTGTTTTTT. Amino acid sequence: CASSRRQGNEKLFF.